This TCR beta chain is from a study of cytomegalovirus exposure and HLA in healthy donors. Whole-study results and caveats: TCR beta chains numbering under 200 were designated cytomegalovirus-associated.

Vbeta (60) and Jbeta (13) primers were used in the PCR. Here immunoSEQ multiplex PCR was the method, and the copy in TCRdb shows in-frame clones only, minus some. Among over 200,000 clones, more than 75% were seen once, and the ten largest hold roughly 1.3%. The CDR3 spans 12 residues. V was shortened by 7 bases and J by 6 bases, with 9 bases between the two germline ends. CDR1 and CDR2 (germline): MDHEN, SYDVKM. A note on this clone: Its antigen is not known.

The rearrangement joins TRBV28 to TRBJ2-2; D is perhaps TRBD2 (5 bases). Sequencing input: PBMCs. The clonotype comes from a human donor in good health. CDR3 coding DNA: TGTGCCAGCACCTGGGAGCCCGGGGAGCTGTTTTTT. It yields the protein CASTWEPGELFF.